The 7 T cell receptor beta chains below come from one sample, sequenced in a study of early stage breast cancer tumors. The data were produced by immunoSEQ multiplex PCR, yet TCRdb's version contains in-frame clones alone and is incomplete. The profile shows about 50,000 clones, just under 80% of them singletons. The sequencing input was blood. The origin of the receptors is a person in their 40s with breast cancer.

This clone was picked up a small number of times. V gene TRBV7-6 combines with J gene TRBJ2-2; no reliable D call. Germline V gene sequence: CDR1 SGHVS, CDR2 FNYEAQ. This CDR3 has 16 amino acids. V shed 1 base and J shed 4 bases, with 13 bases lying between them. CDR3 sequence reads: CASSLVPGRGTGELFF. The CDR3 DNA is TGTGCCAGCAGCTTAGTTCCGGGCCGCGGCACCGGGGAGCTGTTTTTT. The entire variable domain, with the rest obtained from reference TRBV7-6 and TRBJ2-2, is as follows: GAGVSQSPRYKVTKRGQDVALRCDPISGHVSLYWYRQALGQGPEFLTYFNYEAQQDKSGLPNDRFSAERPEGSISTLTIQRTEQRDSAMYRCASSLVPGRGTGELFFGEGSRLTVL.

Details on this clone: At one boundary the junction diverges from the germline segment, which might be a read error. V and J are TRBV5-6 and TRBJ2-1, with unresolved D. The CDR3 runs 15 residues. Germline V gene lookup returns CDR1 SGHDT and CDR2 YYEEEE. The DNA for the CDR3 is TGTGCCAGCAGGTTGGCTGGTACGGCCTACAATGAGCAGTTCTTC. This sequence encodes CASRLAGTAYNEQFF.

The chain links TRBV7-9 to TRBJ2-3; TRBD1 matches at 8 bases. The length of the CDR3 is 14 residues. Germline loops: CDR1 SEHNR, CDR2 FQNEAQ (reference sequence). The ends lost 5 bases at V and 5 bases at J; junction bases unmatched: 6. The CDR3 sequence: CASSATGQGDTQYF. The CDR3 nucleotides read TGTGCCAGCAGCGCAACAGGACAGGGAGATACGCAGTATTTT. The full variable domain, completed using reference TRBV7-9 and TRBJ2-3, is DTGVSQNPRHKITKRGQNVTFRCDPISEHNRLYWYRQTLGQGPEFLTYFQNEAQLEKSRLLSDRFSAERPKGSFSTLEIQRTEQGDSAMYLCASSATGQGDTQYFGPGTRLTVL.

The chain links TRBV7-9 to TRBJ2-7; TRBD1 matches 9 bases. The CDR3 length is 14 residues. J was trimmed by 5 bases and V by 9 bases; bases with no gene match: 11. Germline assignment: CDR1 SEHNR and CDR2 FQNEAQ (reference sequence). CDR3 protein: CARTAFGTGHEQYF. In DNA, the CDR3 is TGTGCCAGAACGGCGTTCGGGACAGGGCACGAGCAGTACTTC. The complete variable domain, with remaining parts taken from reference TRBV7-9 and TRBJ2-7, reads DTGVSQNPRHKITKRGQNVTFRCDPISEHNRLYWYRQTLGQGPEFLTYFQNEAQLEKSRLLSDRFSAERPKGSFSTLEIQRTEQGDSAMYLCARTAFGTGHEQYFGPGTRLTVT.

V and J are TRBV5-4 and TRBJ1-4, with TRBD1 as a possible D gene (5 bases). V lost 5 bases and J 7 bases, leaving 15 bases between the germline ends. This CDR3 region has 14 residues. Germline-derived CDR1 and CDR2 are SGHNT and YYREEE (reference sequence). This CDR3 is CASRTKGRGEKLFF. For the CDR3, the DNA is TGTGCCAGCAGGACGAAGGGGCGGGGTGAAAAACTGTTTTTT.

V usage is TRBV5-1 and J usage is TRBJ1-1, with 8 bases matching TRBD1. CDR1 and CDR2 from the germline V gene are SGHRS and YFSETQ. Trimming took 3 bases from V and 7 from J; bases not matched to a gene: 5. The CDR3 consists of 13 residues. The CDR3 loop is CASSSGTGREAFF. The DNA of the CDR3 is TGCGCCAGCAGCTCCGGGACAGGACGTGAAGCTTTCTTT.

The CDR3 reads CASSGTSNTDTQYF. DNA for the CDR3: TGTGCCAGTTCCGGGACTAGCAACACAGATACGCAGTATTTT. This rearrangement joins TRBV11-3 to TRBJ2-3; 9 positions agree with TRBD2. Germline CDR1 reads SGHNT; CDR2 reads YENEEA. The CDR3 has 14 residues. The J segment lost 2 bases and the V segment lost 9 bases, leaving 6 bases of the junction unmatched.